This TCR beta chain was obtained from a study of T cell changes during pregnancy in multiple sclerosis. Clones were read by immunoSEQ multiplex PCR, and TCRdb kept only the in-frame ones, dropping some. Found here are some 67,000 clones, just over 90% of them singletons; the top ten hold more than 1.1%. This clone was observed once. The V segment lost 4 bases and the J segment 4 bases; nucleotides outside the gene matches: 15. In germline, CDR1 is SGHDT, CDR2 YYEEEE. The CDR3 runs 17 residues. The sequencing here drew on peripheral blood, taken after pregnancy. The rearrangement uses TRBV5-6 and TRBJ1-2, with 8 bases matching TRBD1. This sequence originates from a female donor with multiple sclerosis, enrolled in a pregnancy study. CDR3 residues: CASSPRTGTAFGYGYTF. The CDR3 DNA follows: TGTGCCAGCAGCCCAAGGACAGGGACGGCTTTTGGCTATGGCTACACCTTC.